The 7 T cell receptor beta chains given below trace back to one sample, sequenced in a study of OX40 agonist ivuxolimab in advanced cancers. Sequencing used immunoSEQ multiplex PCR; TCRdb keeps in-frame clones, though not all of them. The sample lists about 39,000 clones; more than 85% were seen once. Material: CD4+ or CD8+ T cells sorted from blood, obtained in a trial of the OX40 agonist ivuxolimab. These receptors came from an adult with an advanced solid tumor such as melanoma, head and neck, liver or kidney cancer.

The V call is TRBV7-9, the J call TRBJ1-5, with D unresolved. The germline CDR1 and CDR2 sequences are SEHNR and FQNEAQ (reference sequence). Trimming cost V 7 bases and J 6 bases, with 10 bases left between them. The CDR3 is made up of 12 amino acids. In nucleotides, the CDR3 is TGTGCCAGCAACCTCGGGTCTCAGCCCCAGCATTTT. It translates to CASNLGSQPQHF.

The chain joins TRBV6-5 to TRBJ2-1; 7 nucleotides match TRBD2. The germline V gene has CDR1 MNHEY and CDR2 SVGAGI. The CDR3 consists of 16 residues. With 4 bases clipped from V and 6 bases from J, the junction kept 12 bases outside the gene matches. CDR3 region: CASSFDTAGVINEQFF. CDR3 DNA: TGTGCCAGCAGTTTCGACACGGCGGGAGTGATCAATGAGCAGTTCTTC.

Of note for this clone: The junction and the germline gene differ at one end; a read error may be behind it. The V call is TRBV6-6, the J call TRBJ2-7; D is ambiguous. CDR1 is MNHNY and CDR2 is SVGAGI in the germline V gene (reference sequence). This CDR3 has 11 amino acids. This chain's CDR3 is CASSSIGEQCF. The CDR3, as DNA: TGTGCCAGCAGCTCCATCGGAGAGCAGTGCTTC.

The gene calls are TRBV7-9 and TRBJ2-1; TRBD1 is a possible D gene (6 bases). Germline V CDR1 and CDR2: SEHNR, FQNEAQ (reference sequence). This CDR3 region has 14 residues. V lost 1 base to trimming and J lost 7 bases, with 11 bases between them. The CDR3 DNA sequence: TGTGCCAGCAGCTTAGTGACAGGCTTAAATGAGCAGTTCTTC. It encodes CASSLVTGLNEQFF. Full variable domain (outside the CDR3, taken from reference TRBV7-9 and TRBJ2-1): DTGVSQNPRHKITKRGQNVTFRCDPISEHNRLYWYRQTLGQGPEFLTYFQNEAQLEKSRLLSDRFSAERPKGSFSTLEIQRTEQGDSAMYLCASSLVTGLNEQFFGPGTRLTVL.

V is TRBV7-6 and J is TRBJ2-3, with D perhaps TRBD2 (6 bases). This CDR3 has 15 residues. With 2 bases removed from V and 5 bases from J, the gap between germline ends came to 14 bases. Germline V CDR1 and CDR2: SGHVS, FNYEAQ. CDR3 amino acids: CASSLSAGRGDTQYF. As DNA, the CDR3 is TGTGCCAGCAGCTTAAGTGCGGGAAGGGGAGATACGCAGTATTTT. The full variable domain, with the rest looked up from reference TRBV7-6 and TRBJ2-3, is GAGVSQSPRYKVTKRGQDVALRCDPISGHVSLYWYRQALGQGPEFLTYFNYEAQQDKSGLPNDRFSAERPEGSISTLTIQRTEQRDSAMYRCASSLSAGRGDTQYFGPGTRLTVL.

The chain recombines TRBV2 with TRBJ2-7, with TRBD2 matching 7 bases. Germline V CDR1 and CDR2: SNHLY, FYNNEI. The CDR3 spans 16 residues. V was pared by 5 bases and J by 1 base, with 11 bases of the junction left unmatched. CDR3 sequence: CASSPLGGNPSYEQYF. In nucleotides, the CDR3 is TGTGCCAGCAGTCCACTCGGGGGGAATCCATCCTACGAGCAGTACTTC.

The chain combines TRBV6-5 with TRBJ1-2; D may be TRBD1 (5 bases). CDR3 length: 11 amino acids. V was pared by 6 bases and J by 8 bases, with 10 bases between. The germline gives CDR1 MNHEY, CDR2 SVGAGI. CDR3 bases: TGTGCCAGCAGCCAGGGAGCGGGCTACACCTTC. This gives the protein CASSQGAGYTF.